The entry below describes one TCR beta chain. V gave up 2 bases and J gave up 4 bases; unmatched junction bases: 14. Germline lookup yields CDR1 LGHDT and CDR2 YNNKEL (reference sequence). CDR3 length equals 20 residues. In TCRdb, the RT-PCR reads were re-called with MiXCR into one record per CDR3 protein. This repertoire shows 610,000 or so distinct CDR3 sequences, 14% found once; its top ten account for around 10%. This sample is part of a study of response to subunit inactivated influenza vaccine. The TCR sequence derives from a man aged 50 or older who received an inactivated influenza vaccine. The sample in question was PBMCs from blood, obtained about 13 days after vaccination. The chain joins TRBV3-1 to TRBJ2-5, with 15 bases lining up with TRBD2. CDR3 residues: CASSQPPRTSGGAARETQYF. CDR3 in DNA: TGTGCCAGCAGCCAACCTCCTCGGACTAGCGGGGGGGCCGCGCGAGAGACCCAGTACTTC.